These 32 T cell receptor beta chains share one sample of origin, sequenced in a study of memory CD4+ T cells and cytomegalovirus serostatus (dated by TCRdb to the late 2010s). Single viable CD3+CD4+CD8-CD45RO+ cells were sorted as memory CD4+ T cells on a FACSAria II. Library preparation was by the immunoSEQ multiplex PCR assay. Drawn from immuneACCESS, this table holds only the in-frame rearrangements with V and J called that TCRdb kept. Clones are partly lost; checked studies trace under half to an unresolved V gene and leave the rest unexplained. Here the sample has about 58,000 clones; 82% occur a single time. The top ten hold 0.5% of the sample. Sequencing used memory CD4+ T cells from blood. These receptors originate from an adult in good health and CMV-seronegative. Some clones in this sample may be carry-over from other donors' samples.

A remark on this clone: A junction boundary mismatches the germline segment, possibly from a read error. V usage is TRBV7-9 and J usage is TRBJ1-2, with 7 bases aligning to TRBD1. This CDR3 has 14 residues. Germline V gene sequence: CDR1 SEHNR, CDR2 FQNEAQ (reference sequence). The CDR3 spells CAGSPRQGANGYTF. The CDR3 nucleotides read TGTGCCGGCAGCCCAAGACAGGGAGCAAATGGCTACACCTTC.

The J gene is TRBJ1-1, the V gene TRBV18, with D unclear. V was pared by 2 bases and J by 0 bases, with 7 bases between. The CDR3 sequence is 14 residues long. The germline V gene has CDR1 KGHSH and CDR2 LQKENI. CDR3 amino acids: CASSPMIMNTEAFF. The CDR3 DNA reads TGTGCCAGCTCACCAATGATTATGAACACTGAAGCTTTCTTT.

There are a few counts of this clone. The rearrangement links TRBV2 to TRBJ2-7, with 7 bases fitting TRBD2. The J segment lost 7 bases and the V segment lost 4 bases, leaving 13 bases of the junction unmatched. Germline V gene data show CDR1 as SNHLY and CDR2 as FYNNEI. This CDR3 has 15 residues. The CDR3 sequence: CASSGGLSLGGEQYF. CDR3 nucleotides: TGTGCCAGCAGTGGGGGACTGTCCCTCGGGGGGGAGCAGTACTTC.

CDR3 sequence reads: CASSQDSRANEKLFF. The CDR3 DNA reads TGCGCCAGCAGCCAAGATTCCAGGGCTAATGAAAAACTGTTTTTT. The rearrangement links TRBV4-3 to TRBJ1-4; D may be TRBD1 (5 bases). Germline values: CDR1 LGHNA, CDR2 YSLEER. The length of the CDR3 is 15 residues. Trimming took 0 bases from V and 3 from J, leaving 8 bases between them.

The chain recombines TRBV6-1 with TRBJ1-2, with D perhaps matching TRBD1 (6 bases). The V end was cut by 3 bases, the J end by 5 bases, with 10 bases between. CDR1 is MNHNS, CDR2 SASEGT, per germline. The CDR3 loop spans 13 amino acids. CDR3 nucleotide sequence: TGTGCCAGCAGTGAGACAGGCCCGTATGGCTACACCTTC. Amino acids: CASSETGPYGYTF.

This clone was seen more than once but under ten times. This chain joins TRBV7-2 and TRBJ2-1, with D unresolved. Trimming left V 6 bases short and J 1 base short, with 7 bases between. Germline V gene lookup returns CDR1 SGHTA and CDR2 FQGNSA. The CDR3 is made up of 13 amino acids. This chain's CDR3 is CASSSQSYNEQFF. The CDR3 DNA is TGTGCCAGCAGTTCCCAATCCTACAATGAGCAGTTCTTC.

The V and J genes are TRBV5-1 and TRBJ2-1; 7 positions match TRBD2. Germline CDR1 SGHRS, CDR2 YFSETQ. V was clipped by 0 bases and J by 10 bases; unmatched bases: 10. The CDR3 totals 15 residues. CDR3 loop: CASSLAGTQGGEQFF. The CDR3 DNA is TGCGCCAGCAGCTTGGCCGGTACTCAGGGAGGGGAGCAGTTCTTC.

J is TRBJ2-7 and V is TRBV4-3; D unresolved. Germline CDR1 and CDR2: LGHNA and YSLEER. V lost 1 base to trimming and J lost 1 base, with 11 bases between them. CDR3 length equals 15 residues. CDR3 sequence reads: CASSQAPSGSYEQYF. The CDR3 nucleotides are TGCGCCAGCAGCCAAGCCCCCTCAGGTTCCTACGAGCAGTACTTC.

The V and J genes are TRBV28 and TRBJ1-1; D is possibly TRBD1 (6 bases). This CDR3 is 15 amino acids long. The germline V and J ends were trimmed by 1 base and 1 base, with 10 bases remaining between them. CDR1 and CDR2 (germline): MDHEN, SYDVKM. The DNA for the CDR3 is TGTGCCAGCAGTTTATTTCAGGGGTCGAACACTGAAGCTTTCTTT. Translation gives CASSLFQGSNTEAFF.

This chain connects TRBV4-1 to TRBJ2-1; weak D call: TRBD2 (6 bases). This CDR3 is 14 amino acids long. Germline CDR1 is MGHRA and CDR2 is YSYEKL. V lost 4 bases, J lost 7 bases, and 14 bases lay in between. The CDR3: CASSRDFSGNEQFF. CDR3 bases: TGCGCCAGCAGCCGGGACTTCAGTGGTAATGAGCAGTTCTTC.

This clone was seen a few times. The rearrangement joins TRBV9 to TRBJ2-1; TRBD2 aligns across 7 bases. Losses at the gene ends were 6 bases for V and 0 bases for J; bases not matched to a gene: 6. Germline assignment: CDR1 SGDLS and CDR2 YYNGEE. CDR3 length: 15 amino acids. The CDR3 region is CASTLSGISYNEQFF. As DNA, the CDR3 is TGTGCCAGCACCCTGAGCGGGATCTCCTACAATGAGCAGTTCTTC.

The chain links TRBV9 to TRBJ1-1; 8 bases align to TRBD1. Germline V gene lookup returns CDR1 SGDLS and CDR2 YYNGEE. This CDR3 contains 16 residues. The ends lost 0 bases at V and 0 bases at J; junction bases unmatched: 4. The CDR3 loop is CASSVGTGTMNTEAFF. Here the CDR3 DNA reads TGTGCCAGCAGCGTAGGGACAGGGACAATGAACACTGAAGCTTTCTTT.

V usage is TRBV25-1 and J usage is TRBJ2-5; no clear D. Per the germline V gene, CDR1 is MGHDK and CDR2 is SYGVNS. The CDR3 spans 14 residues. The V gene lost 3 bases and the J gene lost 5 bases, with 13 bases spanning the gap. CDR3 sequence: CASSDGWLVETQYF. Here the CDR3 DNA reads TGTGCCAGCAGTGATGGCTGGCTGGTGGAGACCCAGTACTTC.

This rearrangement joins TRBV7-9 to TRBJ1-2; D is undetermined. The CDR3 sequence is 14 residues long. CDR1 is SEHNR and CDR2 is FQNEAQ in the germline V gene (reference sequence). The ends were cut back, 0 bases at V and 4 bases at J, with 9 bases in the middle. DNA of the CDR3: TGTGCCAGCAGCTTAGCTGCCACCCCCTATGGCTACACCTTC. It yields the protein CASSLAATPYGYTF.

This rearrangement joins TRBV28 to TRBJ2-2, with D maybe TRBD2 (6 bases). Germline loops: CDR1 MDHEN, CDR2 SYDVKM. The CDR3 consists of 14 residues. Trimming removed 4 bases at V and 1 base at J, with 7 bases between. DNA of the CDR3: TGTGCCAGCAGTTCGGGAGAGAACACCGGGGAGCTGTTTTTT. Translated: CASSSGENTGELFF. The full variable domain, completed using reference TRBV28 and TRBJ2-2, is DVKVTQSSRYLVKRTGEKVFLECVQDMDHENMFWYRQDPGLGLRLIYFSYDVKMKEKGDIPEGYSVSREKKERFSLILESASTNQTSMYLCASSSGENTGELFFGEGSRLTVL.

Here the CDR3 DNA reads TGTGCCAGCAGCTTAGACATCGCAGGGAGCTATGGCTACACCTTC. The encoded protein is CASSLDIAGSYGYTF. The chain joins TRBV11-2 to TRBJ1-2, with D tentatively TRBD1 (5 bases). Between the trimmed V and J ends, which lost 0 bases and 4 bases, there was a span of 12 bases. Germline CDR1 is SGHAT and CDR2 is FQNNGV. The CDR3 is 15 residues long.

The rearrangement uses TRBV5-1 and TRBJ2-3, with D possibly being TRBD2 (6 bases). Looked up from germline, CDR1 is SGHRS and CDR2 is YFSETQ. The CDR3 has 16 amino acids. V was shortened by 0 bases and J by 0 bases, with 11 bases between the two germline ends. In DNA form, the CDR3 reads TGCGCCAGCAGCTTGGGCACTAGCAGTAGCACAGATACGCAGTATTTT. Translation: CASSLGTSSSTDTQYF.

For this clone: Likely a read error: the CDR3 ends without its conserved phenylalanine or tryptophan. The limits of the CDR3 on the DNA are not certain, so only TCRdb's listed CDR3 is given. The chain uses TRBV10-3 and TRBJ1-4; TRBD1 reflects the table's D call only, with no check against the DNA. Looked up from germline, CDR1 is ENHRY and CDR2 is SYGVKD. The length of the CDR3 is 13 amino acids, counting both ends. The CDR3 sequence: CAISESGTFPHYL.

With respect to this clone: The sample holds other DNA sequences that translate to the same CDR3. The genes are TRBV5-6 and TRBJ2-7; 8 bases map to TRBD2. Germline V gene data show CDR1 as SGHDT and CDR2 as YYEEEE. The V segment lost 4 bases and the J segment 0 bases; nucleotides outside the gene matches: 6. The CDR3 length is 15 residues. The CDR3 DNA follows: TGTGCCAGCAGCGCTACTAGCGGAAGCTCCTACGAGCAGTACTTC. It yields the protein CASSATSGSSYEQYF.

V usage is TRBV27 and J usage is TRBJ2-1; D not resolved. From germline, CDR1 is MNHEY and CDR2 SMNVEV (reference sequence). The CDR3 is made up of 14 amino acids. V was cut by 6 bases and J by 0 bases, with 9 bases left in between. The CDR3 is CASRISSSYNEQFF. The DNA for the CDR3 is TGTGCCAGCAGGATATCTAGCTCCTACAATGAGCAGTTCTTC.

V usage is TRBV19 and J usage is TRBJ2-7; 8 nucleotides agree with TRBD1. Trimming at V came to 5 bases and at J to 4 bases, leaving 7 bases not matched to a gene. CDR1 LNHDA and CDR2 SQIVND come from the germline V gene (reference sequence). CDR3 size: 14 residues. The CDR3 DNA is TGTGCCAGTAGTCTTCGGACAGGGCAATACGAGCAGTACTTC. Its translation is CASSLRTGQYEQYF. The entire variable domain, with the rest obtained from reference TRBV19 and TRBJ2-7, is as follows: DGGITQSPKYLFRKEGQNVTLSCEQNLNHDAMYWYRQDPGQGLRLIYYSQIVNDFQKGDIAEGYSVSREKKESFPLTVTSAQKNPTAFYLCASSLRTGQYEQYFGPGTRLTVT.

The gene calls are TRBV28 and TRBJ1-1, with 7 bases matching TRBD1. J gave up 6 bases and V 7 bases, and 14 bases lay outside the gene matches. Germline CDR1 is MDHEN and CDR2 is SYDVKM. The CDR3 totals 15 residues. This CDR3 is CASTIRTGNRPEAFF. Here the CDR3 DNA reads TGTGCCAGCACTATAAGGACAGGTAATAGGCCTGAAGCTTTCTTT.

This sequence joins TRBV6-4 and TRBJ2-6; D gene uncertain. CDR3 length: 15 amino acids. Germline V gene lookup returns CDR1 MRHNA and CDR2 SNTAGT. Deletions cut 6 bases from V and 0 bases from J, with 9 bases between. The CDR3 DNA is TGTGCCAGCAGAGGCTCACACTCTGGGGCCAACGTCCTGACTTTC. It encodes CASRGSHSGANVLTF.

The chain recombines TRBV5-4 with TRBJ1-2, with D unclear. This CDR3 region has 14 residues. Per the germline V gene, CDR1 is SGHNT and CDR2 is YYREEE (reference sequence). V lost 0 bases, J lost 3 bases, and 9 bases lay in between. The CDR3 loop reads CASSLERSHYGYTF. DNA of the CDR3: TGTGCCAGCAGCTTGGAGAGGTCTCACTATGGCTACACCTTC.

The rearrangement links TRBV5-1 to TRBJ2-3; possible D gene TRBD2, 6 bases. Per the germline V gene, CDR1 is SGHRS and CDR2 is YFSETQ. This CDR3 has 15 amino acids. Trimming shortened V by 1 base and J by 1 base, and 10 bases separated the two germline ends. CDR3 coding DNA: TGCGCCAGCAGCTTGATCGGGAGAGGCACAGATACGCAGTATTTT. It encodes CASSLIGRGTDTQYF.

The chain couples TRBV6-5 to TRBJ2-5, with TRBD1 as a possible D gene (6 bases). Germline V gene sequence: CDR1 MNHEY, CDR2 SVGAGI. V lost 6 bases and J lost 5, with 16 bases in between. The length of the CDR3 is 14 residues. The CDR3 here is CASRLAGVWETQYF. CDR3 bases: TGTGCCAGCAGGCTAGCAGGGGTTTGGGAGACCCAGTACTTC.

The chain employs TRBV5-1 and TRBJ2-2; 10 bases fit TRBD1. CDR1 is SGHRS and CDR2 is YFSETQ in the germline V gene. Trimming at V came to 2 bases and at J to 2 bases, leaving 6 bases not matched to a gene. The CDR3 totals 17 residues. The DNA of the CDR3 is TGCGCCAGCAGCTTAAGCGGGACAGGGGATAACACCGGGGAGCTGTTTTTT. Translating it yields CASSLSGTGDNTGELFF.

The rearrangement joins TRBV9 to TRBJ1-2, with TRBD1 as a possible D gene (5 bases). Trimming removed 3 bases from V and 0 bases from J, with 9 bases in between. Germline lookup yields CDR1 SGDLS and CDR2 YYNGEE. The CDR3 sequence is 14 residues long. CDR3 region: CASSAQGTNYGYTF. CDR3 sequence (DNA): TGTGCCAGCAGCGCCCAGGGAACTAACTATGGCTACACCTTC. Full variable domain (rest looked up from reference TRBV9 and TRBJ1-2): DSGVTQTPKHLITATGQRVTLRCSPRSGDLSVYWYQQSLDQGLQFLIQYYNGEERAKGNILERFSAQQFPDLHSELNLSSLELGDSALYFCASSAQGTNYGYTFGSGTRLTVV.

The rearrangement uses TRBV5-1 and TRBJ2-7, with 12 positions matching TRBD2. V trimming: 5 bases; J trimming: 2 bases; junction bases outside the gene matches: 5. This CDR3 is built from 15 residues. Germline V gives CDR1 SGHRS, CDR2 YFSETQ. Here the CDR3 reads CASRITSGRTYEQYF. Here the CDR3 DNA reads TGCGCCAGCAGAATCACTAGCGGGAGGACCTACGAGCAGTACTTC.

The chain employs TRBV13 and TRBJ2-3; 12 bases line up with TRBD2. The CDR3 is made up of 14 amino acids. Germline CDR1 PRHDT, CDR2 FYEKMQ (reference sequence). The junction had 4 bases not matched to a gene; V was cut back by 5 bases and J by 7 bases. CDR3: CASSPGLAGNTQYF. The DNA of the CDR3 is TGTGCCAGCAGCCCCGGACTAGCGGGAAATACGCAGTATTTT.

CDR3 bases: TGTGCCAGCAGTGAAATCGGCACGGGACGAGAGACCCAGTACTTC. It codes for CASSEIGTGRETQYF. J is TRBJ2-5 and V is TRBV2; D tentatively reads TRBD1 or TRBD2 (5 bases each). V dropped 2 bases and J dropped 4 bases, with 14 bases sitting between them. The CDR3 has 15 residues. The germline gives CDR1 SNHLY, CDR2 FYNNEI.

V and J are TRBV5-4 and TRBJ2-1, with D hard to call. V shed 4 bases and J shed 8 bases, with 16 bases lying between them. The CDR3 loop spans 14 amino acids. The V gene's germline CDR1 is SGHNT and CDR2 YYREEE (reference sequence). The CDR3 here is CASSPGPEVDEQFF. The CDR3 DNA follows: TGTGCCAGCAGCCCGGGCCCGGAAGTGGATGAGCAGTTCTTC.